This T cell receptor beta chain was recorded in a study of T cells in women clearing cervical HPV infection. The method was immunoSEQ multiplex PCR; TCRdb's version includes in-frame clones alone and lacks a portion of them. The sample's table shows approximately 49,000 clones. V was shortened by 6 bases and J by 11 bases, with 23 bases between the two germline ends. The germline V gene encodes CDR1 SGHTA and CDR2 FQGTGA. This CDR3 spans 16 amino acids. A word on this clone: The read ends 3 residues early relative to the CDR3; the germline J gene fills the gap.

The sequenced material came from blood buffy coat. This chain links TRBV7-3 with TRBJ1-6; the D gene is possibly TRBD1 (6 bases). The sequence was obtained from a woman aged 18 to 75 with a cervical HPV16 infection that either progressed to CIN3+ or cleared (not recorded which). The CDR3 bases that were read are TGTGCCAGCAGATCATCCTCAGGGGCCCTTCGGGCACCC. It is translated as CASRSSSGALRAP. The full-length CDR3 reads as CASRSSSGALRAPLHF.